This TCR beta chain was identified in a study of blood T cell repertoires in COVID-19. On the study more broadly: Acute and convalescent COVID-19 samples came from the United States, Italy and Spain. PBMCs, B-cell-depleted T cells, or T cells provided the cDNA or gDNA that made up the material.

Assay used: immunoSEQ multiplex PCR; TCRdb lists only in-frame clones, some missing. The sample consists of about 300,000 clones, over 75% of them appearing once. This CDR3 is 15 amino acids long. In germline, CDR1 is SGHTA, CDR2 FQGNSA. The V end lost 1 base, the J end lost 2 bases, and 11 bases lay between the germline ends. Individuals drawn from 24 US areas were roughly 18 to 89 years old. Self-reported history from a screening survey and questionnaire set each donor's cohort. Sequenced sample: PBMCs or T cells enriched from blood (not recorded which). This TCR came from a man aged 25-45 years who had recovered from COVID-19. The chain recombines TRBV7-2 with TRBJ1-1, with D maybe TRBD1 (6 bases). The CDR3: CASSLGTVINTEAFF. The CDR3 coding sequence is TGTGCCAGCAGCTTAGGGACAGTGATAAACACTGAAGCTTTCTTT.